One sample yielded the 8 T cell receptor beta chains listed below, sequenced in a study of blood T cells in healthy people across ages. Together with a sample-barcoded 5' primer, a J-beta primer mix was included in a second PCR lasting about 7 to 11 cycles. TCRdb fed the 5' RACE reads into MiXCR, producing one record per CDR3 protein. The sample shows over a million distinct CDR3 sequences, 40% to 50% of them seen only once. Sequencing was done on a sample of blood. The receptors derive from a woman aged 60 to 75 in good health.

The V call is TRBV29-1, the J call TRBJ2-1; 8 nucleotides match TRBD2. Per the germline V gene, CDR1 is SQVTM and CDR2 is ANQGSEA. The junction had 5 bases not matched to a gene; V was cut back by 4 bases and J by 6 bases. The CDR3 is made up of 13 amino acids. CDR3 in amino acids: CSVALAAGNEQFF. The CDR3 DNA reads as TGCAGCGTTGCACTAGCGGCAGGCAATGAGCAGTTCTTC.

The chain employs TRBV29-1 and TRBJ2-5, with D possibly TRBD2 on 5 matching bases. Germline V gene lookup returns CDR1 SQVTM and CDR2 ANQGSEA. The CDR3 runs to 15 residues. The germline V and J ends were trimmed by 7 bases and 1 base, with 19 bases remaining between them. The CDR3 loop reads CSAYRRGSSQETQYF. In DNA form, the CDR3 reads TGCAGCGCTTATCGTCGGGGATCCTCCCAAGAGACCCAGTACTTC. Drawing the rest from reference TRBV29-1 and TRBJ2-5, the complete variable domain is SAVISQKPSRDICQRGTSLTIQCQVDSQVTMMFWYRQQPGQSLTLIATANQGSEATYESGFVIDKFPISRPNLTFSTLTVSNMSPEDSSIYLCSAYRRGSSQETQYFGPGTRLLVL.

The V call is TRBV27, the J call TRBJ2-1, with TRBD1 matching 7 bases. The germline CDR1 and CDR2 sequences are MNHEY and SMNVEV (reference sequence). Unmatched junction bases numbered 4, after V lost 5 bases and J lost 3 bases. This CDR3 has 14 residues. The CDR3 nucleotides are TGTGCCAGCAGTAACAGGGGTTTCTACAATGAGCAGTTCTTC. Amino acids: CASSNRGFYNEQFF.

V is TRBV7-9 and J is TRBJ2-3; 7 bases match TRBD2. V was clipped by 5 bases and J by 4 bases; unmatched bases: 9. Per germline, CDR1 SEHNR and CDR2 FQNEAQ (reference sequence). This CDR3 region has 15 residues. The CDR3 here is CASSQKAGAADTQYF. In DNA form, the CDR3 reads TGTGCCAGCAGCCAAAAGGCGGGAGCTGCAGATACGCAGTATTTT.

This clonotype has a handful of counts. This chain joins TRBV5-1 and TRBJ2-7; 7 bases map to TRBD2. CDR3 length: 15 residues. The trim removed 3 bases at V and 2 bases at J, leaving 8 bases unmatched. Germline V gives CDR1 SGHRS, CDR2 YFSETQ. CDR3 bases: TGCGCCAGCAGCTCTAGCGGCCTCCCCCCCTACGAGCAGTACTTC. Its protein product is CASSSSGLPPYEQYF. The entire variable domain, with the rest obtained from reference TRBV5-1 and TRBJ2-7, is as follows: KAGVTQTPRYLIKTRGQQVTLSCSPISGHRSVSWYQQTPGQGLQFLFEYFSETQRNKGNFPGRFSGRQFSNSRSEMNVSTLELGDSALYLCASSSSGLPPYEQYFGPGTRLTVT.

This clonotype was detected many times. The gene calls are TRBV11-3 and TRBJ2-4; no firm D call. The length of the CDR3 is 14 residues. Trimming pared 0 bases from V and 6 bases from J, leaving 9 bases between. Germline V gives CDR1 SGHNT, CDR2 YENEEA. The CDR3 coding sequence is TGTGCCAGCAGCTTAGATCCCGGTGGAAACATTCAGTACTTC. Its translation is CASSLDPGGNIQYF.

This clonotype has just a few counts. CDR3 residues: CASRGTGGERADTQYF. CDR3 DNA: TGTGCCAGCAGAGGGACAGGGGGTGAAAGAGCAGATACGCAGTATTTT. The chain combines TRBV6-6 with TRBJ2-3; TRBD1 aligns across 11 bases. The CDR3 spans 16 residues. Germline CDR1 reads MNHNY; CDR2 reads SVGAGI (reference sequence). J gave up 4 bases and V 6 bases, and 9 bases lay outside the gene matches.

The chain uses TRBV20-1 and TRBJ2-1, with 12 bases that match TRBD2. V was clipped by 5 bases and J by 12 bases; unmatched bases: 8. Per the germline V gene, CDR1 is DFQATT and CDR2 is SNEGSKA (reference sequence). The CDR3 sequence is 13 residues long. CDR3 DNA: TGCAGTGCTCCCGGACTAGCGGGAATAGGGCAGTTCTTC. This sequence encodes CSAPGLAGIGQFF.